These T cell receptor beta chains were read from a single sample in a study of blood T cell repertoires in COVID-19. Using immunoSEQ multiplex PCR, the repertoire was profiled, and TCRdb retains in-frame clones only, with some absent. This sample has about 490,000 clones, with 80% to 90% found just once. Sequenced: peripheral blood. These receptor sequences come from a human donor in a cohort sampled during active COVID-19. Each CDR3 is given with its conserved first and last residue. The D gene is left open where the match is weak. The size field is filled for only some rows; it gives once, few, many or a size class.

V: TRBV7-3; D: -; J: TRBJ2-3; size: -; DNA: TGTGCCAGCAGCTTAGAGCGCACAGATACGCAGTATTTT; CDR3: CASSLERTDTQYF
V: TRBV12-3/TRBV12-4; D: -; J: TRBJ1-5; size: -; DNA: TGTGCCAGCAGTTTGGAACAGGATCTCCATTTT; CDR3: CASSLEQDLHF
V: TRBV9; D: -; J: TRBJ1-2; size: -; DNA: TGTGCCAGCAGCCCCATCGTGGGGGGTTCCAACTATGGCTACACCTTC; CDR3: CASSPIVGGSNYGYTF
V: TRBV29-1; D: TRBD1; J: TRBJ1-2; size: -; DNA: TGCAGCGTTGAGGACCAGGGGGCGCTTTATGGCTACACCTTC; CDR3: CSVEDQGALYGYTF
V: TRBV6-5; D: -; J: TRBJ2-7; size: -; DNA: TGTGCCAGTAGAATCCACAGCGGGTCCTACGAGCAGTACTTC; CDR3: CASRIHSGSYEQYF
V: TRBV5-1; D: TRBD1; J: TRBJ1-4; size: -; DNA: TGCGCCAGCAGCCCAACCGGGACAGGGAATGAAAAACTGTTTTTT; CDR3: CASSPTGTGNEKLFF
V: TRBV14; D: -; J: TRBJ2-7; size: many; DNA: TGTGCCAGCAGCCAAGAGGAGAAGCCCTCCTACGAGCAGTACTTC; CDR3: CASSQEEKPSYEQYF
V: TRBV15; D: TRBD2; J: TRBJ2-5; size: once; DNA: TGTGCCACCAGCAGAGATAGTCACGGGGTAGCGGGAGACGGAGAGACCCAGTACTTC; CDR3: CATSRDSHGVAGDGETQYF
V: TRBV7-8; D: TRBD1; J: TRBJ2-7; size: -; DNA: TGTGCCAGCATCCCATCAAAAAAGGGGGAATGGACAGGGGGTATCTACGAGCAGTACTTC; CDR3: CASIPSKKGEWTGGIYEQYF
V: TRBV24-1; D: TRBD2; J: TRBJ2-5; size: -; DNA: TGTGCCACCAGTGACCGGACCCTAGCGGACCTGCAAGAGACCCAGTACTTC; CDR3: CATSDRTLADLQETQYF
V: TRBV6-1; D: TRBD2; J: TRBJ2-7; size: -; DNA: TGTGCCAGCAGTGCCTTCTTCGAGAGCGGGGGTCTCGCGCAGTACTTC; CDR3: CASSAFFESGGLAQYF
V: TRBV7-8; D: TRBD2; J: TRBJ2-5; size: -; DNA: TGTGCCAGCAGCCAAGGACTAGCGGGAGGGTGGTTAGAGACCCAGTACTTC; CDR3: CASSQGLAGGWLETQYF
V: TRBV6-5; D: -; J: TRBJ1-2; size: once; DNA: TGTGCCAGCAGTCGCCTCCAGGGCCAGTATGGCTACACCTTC; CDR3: CASSRLQGQYGYTF
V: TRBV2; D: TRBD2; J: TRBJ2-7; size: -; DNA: TGTGCCAGCAGTGAAGGGCTAGCGGGATGGGAGCAGTACTTC; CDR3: CASSEGLAGWEQYF
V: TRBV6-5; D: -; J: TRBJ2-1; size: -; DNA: TGTGCCAGCAGTACACCTAGGGGGAGGGCCGGTGAGCAGTTCTTC; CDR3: CASSTPRGRAGEQFF
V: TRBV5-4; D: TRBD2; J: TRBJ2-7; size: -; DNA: TGTGCCAGCAGCCCGGGACTAGCGGGAGGGCCAGGCGAGCAGTACTTC; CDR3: CASSPGLAGGPGEQYF
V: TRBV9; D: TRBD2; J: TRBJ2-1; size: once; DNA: TGTGCCAGCAGCGTACTAGCGGGAGGTGACAATGAGCAGTTCTTC; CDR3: CASSVLAGGDNEQFF
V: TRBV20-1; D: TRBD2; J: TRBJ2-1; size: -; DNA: TGCAGTGCTAGTCAAAGCGGGAGACCGGATGAGCAGTTCTTC; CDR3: CSASQSGRPDEQFF
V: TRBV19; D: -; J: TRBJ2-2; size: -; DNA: TGTGCCAGTAGTGCCAGGGATCGCACCGGGGAGCTGTTTTTT; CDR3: CASSARDRTGELFF
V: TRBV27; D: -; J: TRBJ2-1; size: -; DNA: TGTGCCAGCAGTTTATTGGAACGGCTAGCACGGCATGAGCAGTTCTTC; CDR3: CASSLLERLARHEQFF
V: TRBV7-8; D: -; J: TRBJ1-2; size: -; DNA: TGTGCCAGCAGCCAACGGACAGTCCTTTTAGGTGGCTACACCTTC; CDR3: CASSQRTVLLGGYTF
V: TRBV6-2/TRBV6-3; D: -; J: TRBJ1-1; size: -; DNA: TGTGCCAGCAGTGAGGGACACTTGAACACTGAAGCTTTCTTT; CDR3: CASSEGHLNTEAFF
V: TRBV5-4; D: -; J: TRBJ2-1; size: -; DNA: TGTGCCAGCAGCCGAGGTGGGTTCTCGTACAATGAGCAGTTCTTC; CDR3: CASSRGGFSYNEQFF
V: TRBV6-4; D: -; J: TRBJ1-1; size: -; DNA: TGTGCCAGTAGCATCCCGGGGTACACTGAAGCTTTCTTT; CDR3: CASSIPGYTEAFF
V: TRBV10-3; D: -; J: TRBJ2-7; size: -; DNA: TGTGCCATCAGCCAGAACTACGAGCAGTACTTC; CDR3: CAISQNYEQYF
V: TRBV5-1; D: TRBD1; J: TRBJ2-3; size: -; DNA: TGCGCCAGCAATGACAGGGGGACAGATACGCAGTATTTT; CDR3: CASNDRGTDTQYF
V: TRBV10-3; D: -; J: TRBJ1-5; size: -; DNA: TGTGCCATCAGTGACAGGGCTTATAGCAATCAGCCCCAGCATTTT; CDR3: CAISDRAYSNQPQHF
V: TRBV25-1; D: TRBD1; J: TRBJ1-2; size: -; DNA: TGTGCCAGCAGTGATACGTCTTGGGGGACAGGCTATGGCTACACCTTC; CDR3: CASSDTSWGTGYGYTF
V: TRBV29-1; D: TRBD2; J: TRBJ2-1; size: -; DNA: TGCAGCGTTTTCGGGACTAGCGGGGACTCCTACAATGAGCAGTTCTTC; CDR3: CSVFGTSGDSYNEQFF
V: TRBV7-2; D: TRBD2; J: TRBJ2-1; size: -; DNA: TGTGCCAGCAGCACCCCGACTAGCGCCATACAGTTCTTC; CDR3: CASSTPTSAIQFF
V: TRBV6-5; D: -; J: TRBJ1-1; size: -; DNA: TGTGCCAGCAGGTACGGAGACACTGAAGCTTTCTTT; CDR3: CASRYGDTEAFF
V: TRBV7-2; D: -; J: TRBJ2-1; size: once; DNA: TGTGCCAGCAGCTTAGAGGTCCACAAAGGAGGTGAGCAGTTCTTC; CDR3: CASSLEVHKGGEQFF
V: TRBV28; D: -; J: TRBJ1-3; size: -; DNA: TGTGCCAGCAGTCCACAGGAACTAGGAAACACCATATATTTT; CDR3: CASSPQELGNTIYF
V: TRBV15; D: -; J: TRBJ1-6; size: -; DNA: TGTGCCACCAGCAGAGCAAAGACAAGTAATAATTCACCCCTCCACTTT; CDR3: CATSRAKTSNNSPLHF
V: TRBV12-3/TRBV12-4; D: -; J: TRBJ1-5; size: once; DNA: TGTGCCAGCAGTCTCTTGGGCCCCCAGCATTTT; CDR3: CASSLLGPQHF
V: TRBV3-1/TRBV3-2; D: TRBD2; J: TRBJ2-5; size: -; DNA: TGTGCCAGCAGCCGGGGACTAGCGGGAATTGAGACCCAGTACTTC; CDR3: CASSRGLAGIETQYF
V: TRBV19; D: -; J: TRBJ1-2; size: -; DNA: TGTGCCAGTAGCAGCATGACAGCTAACTATGGCTACACCTTC; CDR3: CASSSMTANYGYTF
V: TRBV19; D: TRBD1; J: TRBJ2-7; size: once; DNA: TGTGCCAGTAGTATCGACAGGGGACCCTACGAGCAGTACTTC; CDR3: CASSIDRGPYEQYF
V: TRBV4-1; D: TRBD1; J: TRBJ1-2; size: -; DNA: TGCGCCAGCAGCCAAGGACTGGCAGGGGGGATTAACTATGGCTACACCTTC; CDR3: CASSQGLAGGINYGYTF
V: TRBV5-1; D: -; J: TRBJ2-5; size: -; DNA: TGCGCCAGCAGAACTAGTCAGTCAGGAGAGACCCAGTACTTC; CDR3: CASRTSQSGETQYF
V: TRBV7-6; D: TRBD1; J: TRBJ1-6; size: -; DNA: TGTGCCAGCAGCTCCGGACAGGGGTTGAATTCACCCCTCCACTTT; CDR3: CASSSGQGLNSPLHF
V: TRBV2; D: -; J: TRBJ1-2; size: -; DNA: TGTGCCAGCAGTGAAGCGCATGCGGGGGCCGGCTATGGCTACACCTTC; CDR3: CASSEAHAGAGYGYTF
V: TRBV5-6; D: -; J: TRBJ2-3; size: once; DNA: TGTGCCAGCAGCCTAGACAGGTTAAGCACAGATACGCAGTATTTT; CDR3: CASSLDRLSTDTQYF
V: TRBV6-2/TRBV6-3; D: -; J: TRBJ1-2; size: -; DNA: TGTGCCAGCAGTTATCCGGGACATAACTATGGCTACACCTTC; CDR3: CASSYPGHNYGYTF
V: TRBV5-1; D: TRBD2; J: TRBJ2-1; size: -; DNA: TGCGCCAGCAGCCCCGTCGGGGGGGCGGGAGGTTATAATGAGCAGTTCTTC; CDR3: CASSPVGGAGGYNEQFF
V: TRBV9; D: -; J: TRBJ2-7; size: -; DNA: TGTGCCAGCAGCGTAGCGGGAAAATCCTACGAGCAGTACTTC; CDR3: CASSVAGKSYEQYF
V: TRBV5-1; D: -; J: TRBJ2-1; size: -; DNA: TGCGCCAGCAGCCCCGGGGGATACAATGAGCAGTTCTTC; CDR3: CASSPGGYNEQFF
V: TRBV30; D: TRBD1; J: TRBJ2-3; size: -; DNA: TGTGCCTGGAGTACATCGCCGGGACAGGGTGCCACAGATACGCAGTATTTT; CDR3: CAWSTSPGQGATDTQYF
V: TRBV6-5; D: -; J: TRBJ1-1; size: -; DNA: TGTGCCAGTCGGGCAGGGTCCGCAAACACTGAAGCTTTCTTT; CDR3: CASRAGSANTEAFF
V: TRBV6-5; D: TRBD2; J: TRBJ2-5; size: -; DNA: TGTGCCAGCAGTATGGCGGGAGGGATGGAGACCCAGTACTTC; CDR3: CASSMAGGMETQYF